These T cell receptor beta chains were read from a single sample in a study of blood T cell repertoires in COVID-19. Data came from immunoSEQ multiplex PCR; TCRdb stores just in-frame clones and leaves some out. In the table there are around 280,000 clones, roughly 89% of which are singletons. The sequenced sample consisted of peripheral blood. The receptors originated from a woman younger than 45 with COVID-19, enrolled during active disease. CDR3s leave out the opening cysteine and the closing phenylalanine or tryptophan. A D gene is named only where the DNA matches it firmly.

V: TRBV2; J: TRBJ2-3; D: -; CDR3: ACLSSGTQY
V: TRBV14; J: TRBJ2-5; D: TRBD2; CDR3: ASSQFRRGAPPY
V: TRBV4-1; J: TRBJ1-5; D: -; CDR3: ASSQDGGIGNQPQH
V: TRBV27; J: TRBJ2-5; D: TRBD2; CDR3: ASSLRLAGETQY
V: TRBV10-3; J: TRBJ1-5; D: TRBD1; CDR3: AISDSRTGGNQPQH
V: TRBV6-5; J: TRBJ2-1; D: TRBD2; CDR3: AIRRGTSSYNEQF
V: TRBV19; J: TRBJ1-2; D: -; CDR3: ASSLAGGSNYGYT
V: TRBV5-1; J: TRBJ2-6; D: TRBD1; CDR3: ASSYGQGAPGANVLT
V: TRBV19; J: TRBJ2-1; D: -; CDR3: ASRAQGQNEQF
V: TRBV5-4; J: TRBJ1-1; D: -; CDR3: ASSFPGIMNTEAF
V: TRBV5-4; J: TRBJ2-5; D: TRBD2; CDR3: ASSSWTSGEETQY
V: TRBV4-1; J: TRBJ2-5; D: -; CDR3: ASSPRYQETQY
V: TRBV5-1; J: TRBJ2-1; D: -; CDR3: ASSPRSGGYNEQF
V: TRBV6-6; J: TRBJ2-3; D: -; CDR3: ASSYEPRTDTQY
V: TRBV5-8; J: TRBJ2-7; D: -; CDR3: ASNGGLVPYEQY
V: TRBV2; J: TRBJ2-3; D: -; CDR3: ASSQGSGTDTQY
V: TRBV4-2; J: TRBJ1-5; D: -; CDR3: ASSQDGANQPQH
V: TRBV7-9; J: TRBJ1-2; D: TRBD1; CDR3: ASSLVGRGLPTPYGYT
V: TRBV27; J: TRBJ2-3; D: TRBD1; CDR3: ASSRGPQY
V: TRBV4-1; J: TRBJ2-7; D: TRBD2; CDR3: ASSQGGRGGTGYEQY
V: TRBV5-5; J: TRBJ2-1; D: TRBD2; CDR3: ASSLAELAGTPLEF
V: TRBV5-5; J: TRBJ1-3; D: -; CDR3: ASSSGFGNTIY